What follows are 7 T cell receptor beta chains derived from one specimen sequenced in a study of cytomegalovirus exposure and HLA in healthy donors. Using immunoSEQ multiplex PCR, the repertoire was profiled, and TCRdb retains in-frame clones only, with some absent. Of tens of thousands of clones listed, about 85% are singletons. Sequences were obtained from PBMCs. All receptors derive from a man aged 30-40 years in good health and CMV-seronegative.

The V and J genes are TRBV11-2 and TRBJ2-7; the D is unclear. CDR3 length: 11 residues. CDR1 is SGHAT and CDR2 is FQNNGV in the germline V gene. With 2 bases removed from V and 6 bases from J, the gap between germline ends came to 5 bases. The CDR3 sequence is CASSLSSEQYF. The DNA of the CDR3 is TGTGCCAGCAGCTTATCGTCCGAGCAGTACTTC.

The rearrangement uses TRBV7-9 and TRBJ2-5, with a weak D call TRBD1 (5 bases). The CDR3 extends over 15 amino acids. Trimming took 6 bases from V and 5 from J, leaving 19 bases between them. CDR1 SEHNR and CDR2 FQNEAQ come from the germline V gene (reference sequence). The CDR3, as DNA: TGTGCCAGCAGACATGGCCATAGGGGTTGGGAGACCCAGTACTTC. Its protein product is CASRHGHRGWETQYF.

V and J are TRBV27 and TRBJ2-2; 7 nucleotides match TRBD1. The V and J ends lost 4 bases and 1 base, in that order; junction bases with no gene match: 6. CDR1 and CDR2 (germline): MNHEY, SMNVEV (reference sequence). This CDR3 region has 16 residues. The DNA of the CDR3 is TGTGCCAGCAGTTACGACAGGGCCATGAACACCGGGGAGCTGTTTTTT. This encodes CASSYDRAMNTGELFF.

This sequence joins TRBV19 and TRBJ1-4; 10 bases agree with TRBD1. The junction had 2 bases not matched to a gene; V was cut back by 4 bases and J by 6 bases. This CDR3 spans 14 amino acids. Looked up from germline, CDR1 is LNHDA and CDR2 is SQIVND (reference sequence). The CDR3 is CASSKGQGHEKLFF. Here the CDR3 DNA reads TGTGCCAGTAGTAAGGGACAGGGGCATGAAAAACTGTTTTTT.

The J gene is TRBJ1-4, the V gene TRBV7-9; TRBD1 agrees at 11 bases. V shed 5 bases, J shed 2 bases, and the junction held 7 bases outside the gene matches. Germline lookup yields CDR1 SEHNR and CDR2 FQNEAQ (reference sequence). This CDR3 spans 17 amino acids. The CDR3 loop reads CASSRGQGALTNEKLFF. Written as DNA, the CDR3 is TGTGCCAGCAGCCGTGGACAGGGGGCTTTGACTAATGAAAAACTGTTTTTT.

The rearrangement uses TRBV27 and TRBJ2-7; the match to TRBD1 covers 9 bases. The CDR3 sequence is 15 residues long. Germline-derived CDR1 and CDR2 are MNHEY and SMNVEV (reference sequence). The junction had 9 bases not matched to a gene; V was cut back by 6 bases and J by 3 bases. The CDR3 DNA reads as TGTGCCAGCAGAGGACAGGGGTCTTGGAGCTACGAGCAGTACTTC. It specifies CASRGQGSWSYEQYF.

The CDR3 nucleotides are TGTGCCAGCACGTTGTGGGGGGACACTGAAGCTTTCTTT. This codes for CASTLWGDTEAFF. The V and J genes are TRBV28 and TRBJ1-1; weak D call: TRBD1 (5 bases). There are 13 residues in the CDR3. The V gene's germline CDR1 is MDHEN and CDR2 SYDVKM. V dropped 7 bases and J dropped 3 bases, with 12 bases sitting between them.